This T cell receptor (beta chain) was recovered during a study of blood T cell repertoires in COVID-19. Whole-study context: Sources were T cells, B-cell-depleted T cells, or PBMCs; the material itself was cDNA or gDNA.

The Seattle patients joined while their infection was active and were tracked longitudinally afterward. Deletions cut 1 base from V and 4 bases from J, with 17 bases between. This CDR3 has 17 residues. Germline CDR1 LNHDA, CDR2 SQIVND (reference sequence). Measured with immunoSEQ multiplex PCR; TCRdb has only the in-frame clones, and not every one. Altogether 450,000 or so clones are present, 70% to 90% being singletons, with the ten largest covering 0.8% to 1%. The TCR was taken from a man aged 18 to 35 with COVID-19, enrolled during active disease. The sample consisted of peripheral blood. The J gene is TRBJ1-3, the V gene TRBV19; no clear D gene. The CDR3 coding sequence is TGTGCCAGTAGTATAGCGTTCTGGGCAGCTGCCGGAAACACCATATATTTT. Translated: CASSIAFWAAAGNTIYF.